This passage covers 7 T cell receptor beta chains from one sample sequenced in a study of cytomegalovirus exposure and HLA in healthy donors. With 60 Vbeta and 13 Jbeta primers, the PCR was carried out. Libraries were prepared by immunoSEQ multiplex PCR; TCRdb keeps only in-frame clonotypes and omits some of them. The sample holds 150,000 to 190,000 clones, around 74% seen once. Sequenced: PBMCs. All receptors come from a man aged 18 to 30 in good health and CMV-seronegative.

This clone has just a few counts. The CDR3 protein is CASSTGANYGYTF. CDR3 DNA sequence: TGTGCCAGCTCGACAGGAGCTAACTATGGCTACACCTTC. The V gene is TRBV19, the J gene TRBJ1-2; a possible D gene is TRBD1 (6 bases). The CDR3 is 13 amino acids. CDR1 and CDR2 from the germline V gene are LNHDA and SQIVND (reference sequence). The V and J ends lost 9 bases and 0 bases respectively, with 11 bases between them.

The CDR3 is CAISESRREGLPTDEQFF. The CDR3 nucleotides are TGTGCCATCAGTGAGTCCCGCCGAGAGGGACTACCCACGGATGAGCAGTTCTTC. This chain uses TRBV10-3 with TRBJ2-1; 7 bases line up with TRBD2. The CDR3 consists of 18 residues. CDR1 and CDR2 (germline): ENHRY, SYGVKD. Trimming at V came to 0 bases and at J to 8 bases, leaving 16 bases not matched to a gene.

This clone was observed a handful of times. V and J are TRBV9 and TRBJ2-2, with D possibly TRBD1 on 5 matching bases. Germline CDR1 reads SGDLS; CDR2 reads YYNGEE. The CDR3 covers 15 residues. The V and J ends lost 0 bases and 5 bases respectively, with 11 bases between them. Written as DNA, the CDR3 is TGTGCCAGCAGCGTAGAAGGGGTAGGAACCGGGGAGCTGTTTTTT. Encoded protein: CASSVEGVGTGELFF.

The J gene is TRBJ2-5, the V gene TRBV10-2; 9 positions match TRBD1. Judging by the DNA end, TRBJ2-7 fits better; the J call may be wrong. The CDR3 has 15 residues. Germline V CDR1 and CDR2: WSHSY, SAAADI. In DNA, the CDR3 is TGCGCCAGCACCAACCCGGGACAGGGTGACTACGAGCAGTACTTC. This encodes CASTNPGQGDYEQYF.

There are a few counts of this clone. This chain joins TRBV4-3 and TRBJ2-6; D ambiguous. Germline CDR1 reads LGHNA; CDR2 reads YSLEER. Trimming cost V 4 bases and J 0 bases, with 10 bases left between them. The CDR3 runs 16 residues. This CDR3 is CASSRNTASGANVLTF. CDR3 DNA sequence: TGCGCCAGCAGCCGTAATACAGCCTCTGGGGCCAACGTCCTGACTTTC.

This clone was picked up a small number of times. The J gene is TRBJ2-7, the V gene TRBV27, with 11 bases identical to TRBD1. V lost 6 bases, J lost 3 bases, and 4 bases stayed unmatched. Germline V gene lookup returns CDR1 MNHEY and CDR2 SMNVEV (reference sequence). The CDR3 runs 14 residues. The CDR3 sequence is CASRPGQGGYEQYF. CDR3 coding DNA: TGTGCCAGCAGACCGGGACAGGGGGGCTACGAGCAGTACTTC.

This clone was found a few times. This chain joins TRBV6-1 and TRBJ2-1; D is perhaps TRBD2 (6 bases). CDR3 length equals 15 residues. The germline CDR1 and CDR2 sequences are MNHNS and SASEGT. Trimming cost V 11 bases and J 0 bases, with 17 bases left between them. The CDR3 is CAGLGGPGSYNEQFF. In DNA, the CDR3 is TGTGCCGGCTTGGGGGGTCCCGGCTCCTACAATGAGCAGTTCTTC.